This TCR beta chain is from a study of blood T cells in healthy people across ages. Together with a sample-barcoded 5' primer, a J-beta primer mix was included in a second PCR lasting roughly 6 to 12 cycles. Each CDR3 protein gets one entry after TCRdb re-called the 5' RACE reads with MiXCR. The sample carries 650,000 to 800,000 distinct CDR3 sequences, more than 40% recorded once. The sequenced sample consisted of blood. The clonotype comes from a man between 60 and 70 years old in good health.

CDR3 nucleotides: TGTGCCAGCAGTGATGGGGCCGGGGGGCCGGGCTACGAGCAGTACTTC. Amino acid sequence: CASSDGAGGPGYEQYF. This chain joins TRBV2 and TRBJ2-7; the D gene is possibly TRBD2 (7 bases). The V gene's germline CDR1 is SNHLY and CDR2 FYNNEI. This CDR3 is built from 16 residues. V lost 3 bases and J lost 3, with 18 bases in between.